One and the same sample provided the 3 T cell receptor beta chains below, sequenced in a study of cytomegalovirus exposure and HLA in healthy donors. A multiplex PCR was run with 60 Vbeta primers and 13 Jbeta primers. TCRdb's table, derived via immunoSEQ multiplex PCR, lists solely in-frame clones and lacks some. Among more than 85,000 clones, roughly two thirds were seen once, and the ten largest hold roughly 1.2%. The source material was PBMCs. The source of these receptors is a female donor in good health and CMV-seronegative.

The J gene is TRBJ2-3, the V gene TRBV27; D is unresolved. V shed 4 bases and J shed 4 bases, with 12 bases lying between them. CDR3 length: 14 residues. CDR1 and CDR2 (germline): MNHEY, SMNVEV (reference sequence). The CDR3 spells CASSYVNGADTQYF. The CDR3 DNA follows: TGTGCCAGCAGTTATGTTAACGGTGCAGATACGCAGTATTTT.

This clone has a handful of counts. The V gene is TRBV2, the J gene TRBJ1-2; TRBD1 agrees at 9 bases. Germline trimming cut 6 bases from V and 6 bases from J; bases unmatched to any gene: 5. Germline-derived CDR1 and CDR2 are SNHLY and FYNNEI. The CDR3 totals 13 residues. CDR3 in amino acids: CASSRDREDGYTF. The CDR3 bases are TGTGCCAGCAGCCGGGACAGGGAGGATGGCTACACCTTC.

The gene calls are TRBV2 and TRBJ2-7, with no clear D. V lost 6 bases, J lost 0 bases, and 12 bases lay in between. This CDR3 is built from 14 residues. The V gene's germline CDR1 is SNHLY and CDR2 FYNNEI. CDR3 DNA: TGTGCCAGCAGCGAACTCGATAGCTCCTACGAGCAGTACTTC. Translated, it gives CASSELDSSYEQYF.